This TCR beta chain was obtained from a study of metastatic and nonmetastatic thyroid tumors. The overall study: Repertoire comparisons spanned blood and tumor or nodule tissue from malignant and benign thyroid patients.

Methods used by the authors: CDR3 was compared across clinicopathological groups, and the resulting differences were used to build a distant-metastasis classifier for papillary thyroid cancer. TCRdb reprocessed the PCR reads using MiXCR. The V and J calls come from TCRdb's annotation, not from the publication. The sample lists approximately 15,000 clones; roughly 24% were seen once. Trimming cost V 0 bases and J 3 bases; bases outside gene matches: 5. This CDR3 has 17 amino acids. The germline V gene encodes CDR1 SGHRS and CDR2 YFSETQ. Broader study findings: Significantly greater TCR beta diversity was reportedly found in malignant thyroid tumors than in benign nodules (in blood and tumor).

No treatment had been given to any patient before thyroid surgery. On this clone itself: No antigen is known for it.

The sequence came from a female donor with papillary thyroid cancer or a benign thyroid nodule (not recorded which). Some clones in this sample may be carry-over from other donors' samples. The sample comprised tumor tissue. This rearrangement joins TRBV5-1 to TRBJ2-1, with 11 bases that match TRBD2. The CDR3 here is CASSLVGGTSGYNEQFF. The DNA of the CDR3 is TGCGCCAGCAGCTTGGTGGGGGGGACTAGCGGCTACAATGAGCAGTTCTTC.